This T cell receptor (beta chain) emerged from a study of cytomegalovirus exposure and HLA in healthy donors. Whole-study findings and limits: Researchers reported from a later analysis that most CMV-associated TCR beta chains appeared HLA-restricted. Per published reports, the classifier diagnosed cytomegalovirus status with high specificity and sensitivity. Some segments of the V type, notably TRBV6-2 and TRBV6-3, were excluded as indistinguishable.

The PCR employed 60 Vbeta primers together with 13 Jbeta primers. Clones were sequenced by immunoSEQ multiplex PCR, and TCRdb holds only the in-frame ones, with some missing. The repertoire holds roughly 190,000 clones, with about 83% as singletons. Note on this clone: The antigen remains undetermined.

The CDR3 runs 18 residues. Trimming took 2 bases from V and 0 from J; bases not matched to a gene: 12. Germline V gene lookup returns CDR1 MNHNS and CDR2 SASEGT. Sequencing was done on a sample of PBMCs. The TCR sequence derives from a woman in her fifties or sixties in good health and CMV-seropositive. The chain carries TRBV6-1 and TRBJ1-2; 7 bases align to TRBD1. This CDR3 is CASSELTLRDSPNYGYTF. The CDR3 region has the DNA TGTGCCAGCAGTGAACTCACCCTCCGGGACAGTCCTAACTATGGCTACACCTTC.